This T cell receptor beta chain emerged from a study of Ad26.COV2.S vaccination and SARS-CoV-2 variants. This CDR3 is 16 amino acids long. Trimming took 1 base from V and 9 from J, leaving 16 bases between them. Germline V lookup: CDR1 LGHDT, CDR2 YNNKEL (reference sequence). Some clones are missing from TCRdb's copy, which holds only in-frame ones; the method was immunoSEQ multiplex PCR. The sample has around 300,000 clones; 80% to 90% are singletons. Treatment here: about 20 received Ad26.COV2.S at low or high dose, single or two shots; several received placebo; per-sample allocation not given. Material that was analyzed had been drawn on day 63 after the first vaccine or placebo injection. This clone appeared once.

The chain uses TRBV3-1 (or the pseudogene TRBV3-2) and TRBJ1-6, with D uncertain. The sequence came from a person aged 18-60 years who received the Ad26.COV2.S COVID-19 vaccine or a placebo. The sample was peripheral blood, taken in a trial of Ad26.COV2.S vaccine versus placebo. The CDR3 here is CASSQGGGTTLSPLHF. The CDR3 DNA is TGTGCCAGCAGCCAAGGGGGAGGCACAACCCTTTCACCCCTCCACTTT.